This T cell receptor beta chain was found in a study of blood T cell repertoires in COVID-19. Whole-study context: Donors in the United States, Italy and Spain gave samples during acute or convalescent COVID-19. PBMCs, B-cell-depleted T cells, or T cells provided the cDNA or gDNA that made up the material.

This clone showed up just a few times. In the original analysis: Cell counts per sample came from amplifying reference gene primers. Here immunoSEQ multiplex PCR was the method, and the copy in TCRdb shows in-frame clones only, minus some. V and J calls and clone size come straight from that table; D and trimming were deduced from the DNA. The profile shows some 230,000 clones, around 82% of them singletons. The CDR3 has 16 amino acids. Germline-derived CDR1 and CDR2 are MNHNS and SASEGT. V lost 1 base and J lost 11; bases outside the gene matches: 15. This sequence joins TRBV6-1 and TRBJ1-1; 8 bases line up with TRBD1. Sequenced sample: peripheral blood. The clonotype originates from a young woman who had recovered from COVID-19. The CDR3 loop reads CASSEERGRGRFLAFF. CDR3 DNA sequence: TGTGCCAGCAGTGAAGAGAGGGGCAGGGGGCGTTTTCTCGCTTTCTTT.